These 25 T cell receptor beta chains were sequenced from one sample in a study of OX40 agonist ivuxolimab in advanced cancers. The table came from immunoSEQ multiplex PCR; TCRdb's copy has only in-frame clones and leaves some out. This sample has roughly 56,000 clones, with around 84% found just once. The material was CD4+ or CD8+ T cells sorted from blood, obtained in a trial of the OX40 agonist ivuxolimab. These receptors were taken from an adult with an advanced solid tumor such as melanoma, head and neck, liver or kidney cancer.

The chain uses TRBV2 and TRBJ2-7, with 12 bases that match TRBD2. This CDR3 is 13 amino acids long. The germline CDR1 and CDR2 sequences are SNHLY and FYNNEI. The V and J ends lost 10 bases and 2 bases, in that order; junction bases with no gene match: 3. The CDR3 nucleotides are TGTGCCACCGGACTAGCGGGGCCCTACGAGCAGTACTTC. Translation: CATGLAGPYEQYF.

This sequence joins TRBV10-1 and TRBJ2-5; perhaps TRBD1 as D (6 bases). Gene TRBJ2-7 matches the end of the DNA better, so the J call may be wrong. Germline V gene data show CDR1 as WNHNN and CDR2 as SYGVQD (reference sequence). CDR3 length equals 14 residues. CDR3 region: CASSVRGRDYEQYF. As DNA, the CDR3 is TGCGCCAGCAGTGTCAGGGGAAGGGACTACGAGCAGTACTTC.

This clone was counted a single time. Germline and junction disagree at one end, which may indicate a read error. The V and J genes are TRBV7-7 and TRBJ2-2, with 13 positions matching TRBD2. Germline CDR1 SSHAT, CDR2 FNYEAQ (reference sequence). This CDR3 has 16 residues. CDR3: CASSRTSGSDTGELFF. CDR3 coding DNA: TGTGCTAGCAGCCGGACTAGCGGGAGTGACACCGGGGAGCTGTTTTTT. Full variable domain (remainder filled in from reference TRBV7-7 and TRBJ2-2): GAGVSQSPRYKVTKRGQDVTLRCDPISSHATLYWYQQALGQGPEFLTYFNYEAQPDKSGLPSDRFSAERPEGSISTLTIQRTEQRDSAMYRCASSRTSGSDTGELFFGEGSRLTVL.

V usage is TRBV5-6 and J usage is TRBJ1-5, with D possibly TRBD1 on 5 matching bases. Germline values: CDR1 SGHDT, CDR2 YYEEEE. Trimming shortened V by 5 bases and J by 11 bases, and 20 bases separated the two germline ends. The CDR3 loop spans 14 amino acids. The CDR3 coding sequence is TGTGCCAGCAGTCCCGGGACCGGGGAAGGAGCCCAGCATTTT. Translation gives CASSPGTGEGAQHF.

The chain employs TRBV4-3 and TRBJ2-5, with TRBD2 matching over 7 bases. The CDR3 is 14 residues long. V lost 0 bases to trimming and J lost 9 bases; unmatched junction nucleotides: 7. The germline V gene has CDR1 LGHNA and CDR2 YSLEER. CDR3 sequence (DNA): TGCGCCAGCAGCCAAGATCAGGGAGGGGCGGCCCAGTACTTC. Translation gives CASSQDQGGAAQYF.

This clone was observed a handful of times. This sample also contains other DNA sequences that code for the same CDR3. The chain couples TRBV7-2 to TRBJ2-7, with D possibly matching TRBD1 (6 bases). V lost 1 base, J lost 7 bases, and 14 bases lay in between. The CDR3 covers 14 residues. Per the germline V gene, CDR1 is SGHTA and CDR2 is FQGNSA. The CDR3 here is CASSLGTASWEQYF. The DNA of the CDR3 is TGTGCCAGCAGCTTAGGGACAGCCTCCTGGGAGCAGTACTTC.

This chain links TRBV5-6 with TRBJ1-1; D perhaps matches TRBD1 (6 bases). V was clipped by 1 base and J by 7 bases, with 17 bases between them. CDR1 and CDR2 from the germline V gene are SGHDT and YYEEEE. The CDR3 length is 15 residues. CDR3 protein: CASSLNRVLSIEAFF. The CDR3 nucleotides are TGTGCCAGCAGCTTGAACAGGGTCTTGAGTATTGAAGCTTTCTTT.

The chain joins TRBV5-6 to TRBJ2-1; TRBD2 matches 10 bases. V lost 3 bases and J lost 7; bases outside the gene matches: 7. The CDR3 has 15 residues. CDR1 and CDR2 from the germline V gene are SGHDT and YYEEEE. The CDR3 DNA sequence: TGTGCCAGCAGCTCCTTGACTAGCGGGCCGAATGAGCAGTTCTTC. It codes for CASSSLTSGPNEQFF.

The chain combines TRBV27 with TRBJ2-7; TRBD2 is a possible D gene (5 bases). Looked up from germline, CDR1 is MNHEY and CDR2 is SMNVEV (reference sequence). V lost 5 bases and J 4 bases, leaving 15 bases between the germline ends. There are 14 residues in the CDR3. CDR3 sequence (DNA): TGTGCCAGCAGTCTCCGGGATTTCAGATACGAGCAGTACTTC. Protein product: CASSLRDFRYEQYF.

The CDR3 here is CASSSAGVVAGELFF. The CDR3 DNA sequence: TGTGCCAGCAGTTCCGCGGGAGTGGTCGCCGGGGAGCTGTTTTTT. The rearrangement joins TRBV28 to TRBJ2-2; 7 nucleotides agree with TRBD2. Per germline, CDR1 MDHEN and CDR2 SYDVKM. This CDR3 is built from 15 residues. V lost 4 bases and J lost 6; bases outside the gene matches: 8. The full variable domain, its missing parts supplied by reference TRBV28 and TRBJ2-2, is DVKVTQSSRYLVKRTGEKVFLECVQDMDHENMFWYRQDPGLGLRLIYFSYDVKMKEKGDIPEGYSVSREKKERFSLILESASTNQTSMYLCASSSAGVVAGELFFGEGSRLTVL.

The CDR3: CAWSARGRQPQHF. CDR3 coding DNA: TGTGCCTGGAGTGCAAGGGGCCGGCAGCCCCAGCATTTT. The chain recombines TRBV30 with TRBJ1-5, with a tentative D call TRBD1 (5 bases). Germline V lookup: CDR1 GTSNPN, CDR2 SVGIG (reference sequence). The germline V and J ends were trimmed by 1 base and 7 bases, with 11 bases remaining between them. CDR3 length: 13 residues.

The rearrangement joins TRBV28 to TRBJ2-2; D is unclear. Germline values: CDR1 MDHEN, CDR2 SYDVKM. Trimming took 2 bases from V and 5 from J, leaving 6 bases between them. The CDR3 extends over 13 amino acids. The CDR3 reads CASSLSLTGELFF. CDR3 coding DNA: TGTGCCAGCAGTTTAAGTCTGACCGGGGAGCTGTTTTTT.

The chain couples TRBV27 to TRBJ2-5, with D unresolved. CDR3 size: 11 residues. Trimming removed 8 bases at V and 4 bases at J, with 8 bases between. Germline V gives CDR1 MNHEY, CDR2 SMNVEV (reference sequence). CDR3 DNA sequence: TGTGCCAGCGGCCCCCCAGAGACCCAGTACTTC. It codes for CASGPPETQYF.

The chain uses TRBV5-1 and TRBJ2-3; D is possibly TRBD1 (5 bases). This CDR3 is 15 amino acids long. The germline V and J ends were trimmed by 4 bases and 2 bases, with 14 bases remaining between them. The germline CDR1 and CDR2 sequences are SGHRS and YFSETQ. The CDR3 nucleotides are TGCGCCAGCAGCACCGACAGACCGAACACAGATACGCAGTATTTT. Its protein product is CASSTDRPNTDTQYF.

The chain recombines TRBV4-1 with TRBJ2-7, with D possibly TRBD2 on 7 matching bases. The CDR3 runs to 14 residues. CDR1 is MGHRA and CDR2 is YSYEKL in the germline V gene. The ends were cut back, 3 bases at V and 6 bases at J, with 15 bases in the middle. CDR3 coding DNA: TGCGCCAGCAGCCAGGGAGGGGGTGCGGCCGAGCAGTACTTC. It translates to CASSQGGGAAEQYF.

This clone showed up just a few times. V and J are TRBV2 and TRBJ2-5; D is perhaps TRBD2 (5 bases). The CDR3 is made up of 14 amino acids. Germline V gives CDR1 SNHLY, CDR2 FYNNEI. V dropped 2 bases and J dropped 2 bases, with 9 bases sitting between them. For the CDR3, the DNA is TGTGCCAGCAGTGAACCCGGGAAACAAGAGACCCAGTACTTC. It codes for CASSEPGKQETQYF.

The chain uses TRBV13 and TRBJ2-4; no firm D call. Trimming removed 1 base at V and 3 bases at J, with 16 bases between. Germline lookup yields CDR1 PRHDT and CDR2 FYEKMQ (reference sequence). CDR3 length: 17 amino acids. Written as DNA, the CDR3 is TGTGCCAGCAGCTTAGAATTGTTGAATAGGGTCAAAAACATTCAGTACTTC. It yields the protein CASSLELLNRVKNIQYF.

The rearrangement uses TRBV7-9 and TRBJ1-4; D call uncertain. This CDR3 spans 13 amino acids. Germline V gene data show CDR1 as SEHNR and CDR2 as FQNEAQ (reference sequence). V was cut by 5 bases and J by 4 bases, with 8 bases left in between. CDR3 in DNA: TGTGCCAGCAGCCTCAGAATTAATGAAAAACTGTTTTTT. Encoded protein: CASSLRINEKLFF.

CDR3 residues: CAWSGWQGFNYEQYF. As DNA, the CDR3 is TGTGCCTGGAGTGGTTGGCAAGGGTTTAACTACGAGCAGTACTTC. J is TRBJ2-7 and V is TRBV30; D unresolved. Trimming stripped 1 base from V and 3 bases from J, with 16 bases between. The CDR3 spans 15 residues. Germline V gene sequence: CDR1 GTSNPN, CDR2 SVGIG (reference sequence).

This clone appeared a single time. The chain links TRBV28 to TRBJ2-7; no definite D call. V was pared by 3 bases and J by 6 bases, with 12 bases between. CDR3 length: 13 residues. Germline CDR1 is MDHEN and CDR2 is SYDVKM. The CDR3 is CASSFRTPVEQYF. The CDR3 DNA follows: TGTGCCAGCAGTTTCAGGACCCCAGTCGAGCAGTACTTC.

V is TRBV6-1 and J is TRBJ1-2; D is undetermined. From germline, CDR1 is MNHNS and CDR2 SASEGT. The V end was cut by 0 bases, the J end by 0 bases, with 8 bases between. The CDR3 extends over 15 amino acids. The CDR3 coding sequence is TGTGCCAGCAGTGAAGCCGGGGTCGCTAACTATGGCTACACCTTC. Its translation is CASSEAGVANYGYTF.

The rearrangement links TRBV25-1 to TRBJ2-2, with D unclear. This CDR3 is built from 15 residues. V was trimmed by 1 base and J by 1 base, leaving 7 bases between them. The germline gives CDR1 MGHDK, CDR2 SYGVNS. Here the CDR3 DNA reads TGTGCCAGCAGTGAATTTGTACTGAACACCGGGGAGCTGTTTTTT. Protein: CASSEFVLNTGELFF.

CDR3 region: CASSRLPAPDTQYF. The CDR3 DNA reads as TGTGCCAGCAGTCGACTCCCCGCCCCAGATACGCAGTATTTT. V is TRBV6-6 and J is TRBJ2-3, with D unclear. The germline V and J ends were trimmed by 5 bases and 4 bases, with 13 bases remaining between them. CDR3 length: 14 amino acids. From germline, CDR1 is MNHNY and CDR2 SVGAGI (reference sequence).

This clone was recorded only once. CDR3 coding DNA: TGTGCCAGCAGTTATGGGGGGGTTCACACTGAAGCTTTCTTT. Translation: CASSYGGVHTEAFF. The V call is TRBV6-5, the J call TRBJ1-1, with D maybe TRBD1 (5 bases). V was cut by 3 bases and J by 3 bases, with 11 bases left in between. CDR1 is MNHEY and CDR2 is SVGAGI in the germline V gene. The CDR3 sequence is 14 residues long.

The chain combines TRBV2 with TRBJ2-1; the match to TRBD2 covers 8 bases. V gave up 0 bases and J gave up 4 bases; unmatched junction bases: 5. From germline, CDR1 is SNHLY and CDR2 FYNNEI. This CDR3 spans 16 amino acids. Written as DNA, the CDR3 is TGTGCCAGCAGTGAAGCGCGGACTAGCCCTTACAATGAGCAGTTCTTC. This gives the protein CASSEARTSPYNEQFF. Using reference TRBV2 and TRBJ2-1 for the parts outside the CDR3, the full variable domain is EPEVTQTPSHQVTQMGQEVILRCVPISNHLYFYWYRQILGQKVEFLVSFYNNEISEKSEIFDDQFSVERPDGSNFTLKIRSTKLEDSAMYFCASSEARTSPYNEQFFGPGTRLTVL.